The 13 T cell receptor beta chains in this list originate from one sample, sequenced in a study of blood T cell repertoires in COVID-19. Produced via immunoSEQ multiplex PCR; TCRdb's table is partial and in-frame only. The sample contains about 350,000 clones, over 85% of which appear only once. Sequenced input: peripheral blood. These receptors were taken from a woman aged 55-70 years with COVID-19, enrolled during active disease.

V and J are TRBV7-9 and TRBJ2-1; the D gene is possibly TRBD2 (6 bases). The germline V and J ends were trimmed by 5 bases and 4 bases, with 15 bases remaining between them. Germline V gives CDR1 SEHNR, CDR2 FQNEAQ (reference sequence). This CDR3 comprises 15 residues. CDR3 in amino acids: CASSHPGDPYNEQFF. The CDR3 nucleotides are TGTGCCAGCAGCCACCCGGGAGACCCTTACAATGAGCAGTTCTTC.

This clone was recorded once. The V gene is TRBV3-1 (or the pseudogene TRBV3-2), the J gene TRBJ1-6; TRBD1 matches at 7 bases. The length of the CDR3 is 15 residues. Germline lookup yields CDR1 LGHDT and CDR2 YNNKEL (reference sequence). V was pared by 4 bases and J by 10 bases, with 10 bases of the junction left unmatched. The CDR3 reads CASSPQTGSVSPLHF. CDR3 sequence (DNA): TGTGCCAGCAGCCCTCAGACAGGGTCCGTATCACCCCTCCACTTT.

This chain uses TRBV5-1 with TRBJ2-1, with D uncertain. V was pared by 1 base and J by 4 bases, with 6 bases between. The CDR3 consists of 13 residues. CDR1 and CDR2 (germline): SGHRS, YFSETQ. CDR3 DNA: TGCGCCAGCAGCTTGTGGCAGTACAATGAGCAGTTCTTC. Its protein is CASSLWQYNEQFF.

The chain joins TRBV7-6 to TRBJ2-2; D gene unclear. Looked up from germline, CDR1 is SGHVS and CDR2 is FNYEAQ. Trimming removed 3 bases from V and 1 base from J, with 6 bases in between. The CDR3 totals 14 residues. CDR3 DNA: TGTGCCAGCAGCTTCAGACAGAACACCGGGGAGCTGTTTTTT. This codes for CASSFRQNTGELFF. Filled out from reference TRBV7-6 and TRBJ2-2, the complete variable domain reads GAGVSQSPRYKVTKRGQDVALRCDPISGHVSLYWYRQALGQGPEFLTYFNYEAQQDKSGLPNDRFSAERPEGSISTLTIQRTEQRDSAMYRCASSFRQNTGELFFGEGSRLTVL.

This clone has a single count. V is TRBV7-6 and J is TRBJ2-5, with D tentatively TRBD1 (6 bases). Between the trimmed V and J ends, which lost 2 bases and 4 bases, there was a span of 8 bases. CDR3 size: 13 residues. The germline V gene has CDR1 SGHVS and CDR2 FNYEAQ. Here the CDR3 reads CASSLRGLETQYF. CDR3 coding DNA: TGTGCCAGCAGCTTAAGGGGGTTAGAGACCCAGTACTTC.

The chain joins TRBV7-9 to TRBJ2-1, with D possibly matching TRBD1 (6 bases). The ends were cut back, 1 base at V and 6 bases at J, with 7 bases in the middle. CDR3 length: 13 residues. Germline V lookup: CDR1 SEHNR, CDR2 FQNEAQ (reference sequence). The DNA of the CDR3 is TGTGCCAGCAGCTTAGGGGGGCTCAATGAGCAGTTCTTC. Translation gives CASSLGGLNEQFF.

In the case of this clone: Other DNA variants within this sample encode the same CDR3. This chain joins TRBV20-1 and TRBJ1-1, with no clear D. Germline CDR1 DFQATT, CDR2 SNEGSKA (reference sequence). This CDR3 contains 14 residues. The germline V and J ends were trimmed by 3 bases and 0 bases, with 11 bases remaining between them. The CDR3 DNA sequence: TGCAGTGCTAGTCGAGGCTTCATGAACACTGAAGCTTTCTTT. Translating gives CSASRGFMNTEAFF.

This clone came up once. This chain uses TRBV27 with TRBJ1-3; no clear D. V gave up 0 bases and J gave up 0 bases, with 6 bases separating them. The CDR3 consists of 15 residues. The germline V gene has CDR1 MNHEY and CDR2 SMNVEV (reference sequence). CDR3 DNA: TGTGCCAGCAGTTTATCCAGTAACTCTGGAAACACCATATATTTT. Amino acids: CASSLSSNSGNTIYF.

The rearrangement links TRBV20-1 to TRBJ1-1; D is perhaps TRBD1 (5 bases). The germline V gene encodes CDR1 DFQATT and CDR2 SNEGSKA (reference sequence). The CDR3 runs to 10 residues. The germline V and J ends were trimmed by 6 bases and 8 bases, with 10 bases remaining between them. The CDR3 DNA sequence: TGCAGTGCCCTTTGGGGCGAAGCTTTCTTT. This gives the protein CSALWGEAFF.

This clone was seen a single time. The chain couples TRBV19 to TRBJ1-2; D is undetermined. The CDR3 sequence is 13 residues long. The germline V and J ends were trimmed by 7 bases and 1 base, with 10 bases remaining between them. Germline V gene data show CDR1 as LNHDA and CDR2 as SQIVND (reference sequence). The CDR3 region has the DNA TGTGCCAGTAAACAGAAGCTTAACTATGGCTACACCTTC. Residues: CASKQKLNYGYTF.

V gene TRBV10-3 combines with J gene TRBJ1-5; 9 bases map to TRBD1. The trim removed 6 bases at V and 0 bases at J, leaving 9 bases unmatched. The CDR3 is made up of 17 amino acids. Germline V CDR1 and CDR2: ENHRY, SYGVKD. Written as DNA, the CDR3 is TGTGCCATCAGCGAACGGGGACAGGGCATTAGCAATCAGCCCCAGCATTTT. This gives the protein CAISERGQGISNQPQHF.

This sequence joins TRBV28 and TRBJ1-4; D gene unclear. The V end was cut by 3 bases, the J end by 10 bases, with 12 bases between. CDR3 length equals 13 residues. The V gene's germline CDR1 is MDHEN and CDR2 SYDVKM. CDR3 loop: CASSFLAPAKLFF. The CDR3 nucleotides read TGTGCCAGCAGTTTTTTGGCACCCGCAAAACTGTTTTTT. Supplemented by reference TRBV28 and TRBJ1-4, the full variable domain reads DVKVTQSSRYLVKRTGEKVFLECVQDMDHENMFWYRQDPGLGLRLIYFSYDVKMKEKGDIPEGYSVSREKKERFSLILESASTNQTSMYLCASSFLAPAKLFFGSGTQLSVL.

This chain links TRBV7-9 with TRBJ1-1; D uncertain. The CDR3 length is 12 residues. Germline V lookup: CDR1 SEHNR, CDR2 FQNEAQ (reference sequence). The germline V and J ends were trimmed by 1 base and 9 bases, with 9 bases remaining between them. CDR3 sequence reads: CASSLEAGKAFF. In DNA form, the CDR3 reads TGTGCCAGCAGCTTAGAGGCAGGAAAAGCTTTCTTT.